These 10 T cell receptor beta chains came from one sample sequenced in a study of blood T cell repertoires in COVID-19. Clones were read by immunoSEQ multiplex PCR, and TCRdb kept only the in-frame ones, dropping some. The sample records a few hundred thousand clones, roughly four fifths being singletons. The sample comprised PBMCs or T cells enriched from blood (not recorded which). Source of these receptors: a young man with acute COVID-19.

This clone has only a few counts. This chain joins TRBV5-4 and TRBJ2-5, with D possibly being TRBD1 (5 bases). The germline V gene has CDR1 SGHNT and CDR2 YYREEE (reference sequence). The V and J ends lost 4 bases and 2 bases respectively, with 18 bases between them. CDR3 length: 16 residues. This CDR3 is CASSDPKGRQQETQYF. CDR3 nucleotides: TGTGCCAGCAGCGACCCGAAGGGGCGTCAACAAGAGACCCAGTACTTC.

J is TRBJ2-3 and V is TRBV9; 9 nucleotides align to TRBD2. CDR1 SGDLS and CDR2 YYNGEE come from the germline V gene. V lost 0 bases to trimming and J lost 6 bases; unmatched junction nucleotides: 11. This CDR3 comprises 17 residues. The CDR3 loop reads CASSVEVAGVFPDTQYF. For the CDR3, the DNA is TGTGCCAGCAGCGTAGAAGTAGCGGGAGTATTCCCGGATACGCAGTATTTT.

This clone was recorded only once. The chain carries TRBV5-6 and TRBJ2-7; 9 positions match TRBD1. The CDR3 has 17 residues. CDR1 and CDR2 from the germline V gene are SGHDT and YYEEEE. Trimming cost V 1 base and J 4 bases; bases outside gene matches: 12. This CDR3 reads CASSLPGQGKMSYEQYV. CDR3 DNA: TGTGCCAGCAGCTTGCCGGGACAGGGAAAAATGTCTTACGAGCAGTACGTC.

This chain joins TRBV7-8 and TRBJ1-3; D unclear. Germline V gene data show CDR1 as SGHVS and CDR2 as FQNEAQ. V gave up 0 bases and J gave up 2 bases, with 11 bases separating them. CDR3 length: 16 amino acids. The CDR3 is CASSLAVAETGNTIYF. The CDR3 DNA sequence: TGTGCCAGCAGCTTAGCTGTGGCAGAAACTGGAAACACCATATATTTT. The complete variable domain, with remaining parts taken from reference TRBV7-8 and TRBJ1-3, reads GAGVSQSPRYKVAKRGQDVALRCDPISGHVSLFWYQQALGQGPEFLTYFQNEAQLDKSGLPSDRFFAERPEGSVSTLKIQRTQQEDSAVYLCASSLAVAETGNTIYFGEGSWLTVV.

This chain joins TRBV4-3 and TRBJ1-5; tentatively, D is TRBD1 (6 bases). Per germline, CDR1 LGHNA and CDR2 YSLEER. This CDR3 spans 13 amino acids. Trimming removed 3 bases from V and 5 bases from J, with 8 bases in between. DNA of the CDR3: TGCGCCAGCAGCCAGGGGACACATCAGCCCCAGCATTTT. Amino acid sequence: CASSQGTHQPQHF.

V is TRBV6-5 and J is TRBJ2-7; TRBD2 might be the D (6 bases). CDR3 size: 14 residues. V dropped 6 bases and J dropped 2 bases, with 14 bases sitting between them. Per the germline V gene, CDR1 is MNHEY and CDR2 is SVGAGI. This CDR3 reads CASRDYGTTYEQYV. CDR3 nucleotide sequence: TGTGCCAGCAGGGACTATGGAACGACCTACGAGCAGTACGTC.

The chain carries TRBV7-9 and TRBJ2-3; the match to TRBD2 covers 9 bases. V gave up 5 bases and J gave up 6 bases; unmatched junction bases: 15. Looked up from germline, CDR1 is SEHNR and CDR2 is FQNEAQ (reference sequence). The CDR3 has 17 amino acids. CDR3 DNA: TGTGCCAGCAGCCATTCTGTAGTAGCGGGGGTAACGGATACGCAGTATTTT. This encodes CASSHSVVAGVTDTQYF.

This chain joins TRBV5-5 and TRBJ1-1, with TRBD1 as a possible D gene (5 bases). Germline V CDR1 and CDR2: SGHKS, YYEKEE (reference sequence). V was clipped by 7 bases and J by 0 bases, with 13 bases between them. CDR3 length: 14 residues. The CDR3 loop is CASSKTVMNTEAFF. The CDR3, as DNA: TGTGCCAGCTCTAAGACAGTGATGAACACTGAAGCTTTCTTT.

This clone was counted a single time. V gene TRBV9 combines with J gene TRBJ1-6, with D perhaps TRBD1 (6 bases). The CDR3 is made up of 15 amino acids. The V gene's germline CDR1 is SGDLS and CDR2 YYNGEE. Trimming shortened V by 0 bases and J by 9 bases, and 13 bases separated the two germline ends. CDR3 in amino acids: CASSVVRDTFSPLHF. DNA for the CDR3: TGTGCCAGCAGCGTAGTCAGGGACACCTTTTCACCCCTCCACTTT.

With respect to this clone: The junction departs from germline at one end; a sequencing error may be responsible. The gene calls are TRBV5-1 and TRBJ2-3; D ambiguous. Germline V gene data show CDR1 as SGHRS and CDR2 as YFSETQ. The CDR3 has 17 amino acids. CDR3 loop: CASSLVTTYSSTDTQYF. The CDR3, as DNA: TGTGCCAGCAGCTTGGTAACTACGTATTCTAGCACAGATACGCAGTATTTT.